The 8 T cell receptor beta chains below all came from one sample that was sequenced in a study of graft-versus-host responses after intestinal transplantation. TCRdb's copy holds only in-frame clones and misses some; the assay was immunoSEQ multiplex PCR. Of some 46,000 clones listed, 90% to 95% were seen once; the top ten hold roughly 6%. This material consisted of PBMCs, taken about 120 weeks after a first intestinal transplant, on the day of a second. Receptor source: a human patient who received an intestinal transplant, so some T cells may come from the graft donor.

The chain carries TRBV10-3 and TRBJ2-1; 12 nucleotides line up with TRBD2. This CDR3 is built from 17 residues. Germline values: CDR1 ENHRY, CDR2 SYGVKD. V shed 0 bases, J shed 2 bases, and the junction held 2 bases outside the gene matches. CDR3 sequence: CAISESTSGRPYNEQFF. The CDR3 DNA sequence: TGTGCCATCAGTGAGTCGACTAGCGGGAGACCCTACAATGAGCAGTTCTTC.

The chain has TRBV2 and TRBJ2-3; TRBD2 matches 11 bases. Trimming removed 3 bases from V and 0 bases from J; junction bases left unmatched: 8. The CDR3 length is 18 residues. Germline CDR1 SNHLY, CDR2 FYNNEI. The CDR3 coding sequence is TGTGCCAGCAGTGAGGGACGGCTAGCGGGAGGTAGCACAGATACGCAGTATTTT. It translates to CASSEGRLAGGSTDTQYF.

On this clone: A read error may produce the germline difference seen at one junction end. This sequence joins TRBV11-2 and TRBJ2-3; D not certain. This CDR3 is 13 amino acids long. Per the germline V gene, CDR1 is SGHAT and CDR2 is FQNNGV. The CDR3 DNA reads as TGTGCCAGCAGCCTAGATCTGTATGATACGCAGTATTTT. Translating it yields CASSLDLYDTQYF.

The chain uses TRBV7-9 and TRBJ2-3; 16 nucleotides match TRBD2. CDR3 size: 19 residues. The germline V gene encodes CDR1 SEHNR and CDR2 FQNEAQ (reference sequence). J lost 4 bases, V lost 4 bases, and 11 bases had no gene match. The CDR3 DNA sequence: TGTGCCAGCAGCTCCATTTCCGGGACTAGCGGGAGGGACGCAGATACGCAGTATTTT. Its translation is CASSSISGTSGRDADTQYF.

This rearrangement joins TRBV5-1 to TRBJ2-1, with D perhaps TRBD2 (5 bases). Germline V gene data show CDR1 as SGHRS and CDR2 as YFSETQ. V was trimmed by 3 bases and J by 8 bases, leaving 9 bases between them. CDR3 size: 12 residues. The CDR3 coding sequence is TGCGCCAGCAGCTCCGGGGTAGATGAGCAGTTCTTC. Translated: CASSSGVDEQFF.

The V gene is TRBV4-1, the J gene TRBJ2-7; D is unclear. There are 12 residues in the CDR3. Germline V gives CDR1 MGHRA, CDR2 YSYEKL. Trimming removed 2 bases from V and 4 bases from J, with 6 bases in between. The CDR3 spells CASSQTSYEQYF. The CDR3 DNA follows: TGCGCCAGCAGCCAAACCTCGTACGAGCAGTACTTC.

This chain uses TRBV9 with TRBJ2-3; a possible D gene is TRBD2 (6 bases). The V gene's germline CDR1 is SGDLS and CDR2 YYNGEE. Trimming took 0 bases from V and 2 from J, leaving 13 bases between them. The CDR3 spans 16 residues. The chain's CDR3 is CASSVGSGLITDTQYF. The CDR3, as DNA: TGTGCCAGCAGCGTAGGCTCGGGACTTATCACAGATACGCAGTATTTT.

The chain recombines TRBV6-1 with TRBJ2-7; 8 nucleotides match TRBD2. From germline, CDR1 is MNHNS and CDR2 SASEGT. CDR3 size: 15 residues. V lost 5 bases, J lost 0 bases, and 6 bases stayed unmatched. CDR3 amino acids: CASSISGTSSYEQYF. The DNA of the CDR3 is TGTGCCAGCAGTATATCCGGGACTAGCTCCTACGAGCAGTACTTC.